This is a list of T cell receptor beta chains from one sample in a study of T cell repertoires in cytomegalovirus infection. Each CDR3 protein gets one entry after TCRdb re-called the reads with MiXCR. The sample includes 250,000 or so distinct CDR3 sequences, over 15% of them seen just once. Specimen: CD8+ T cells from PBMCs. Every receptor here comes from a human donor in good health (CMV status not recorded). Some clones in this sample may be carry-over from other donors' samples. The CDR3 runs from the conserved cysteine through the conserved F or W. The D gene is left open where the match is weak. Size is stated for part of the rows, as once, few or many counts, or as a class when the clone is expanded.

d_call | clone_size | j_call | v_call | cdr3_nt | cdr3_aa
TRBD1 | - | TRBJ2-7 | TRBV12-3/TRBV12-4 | TGTGCCAGCAGTTCGACAGGGGGCGCGGGGTACGAGCAGTACTTC | CASSSTGGAGYEQYF
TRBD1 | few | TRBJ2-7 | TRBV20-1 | TGCAGTGCTCGACAGGGGGCCGTCTCCTACGAGCAGTACTTC | CSARQGAVSYEQYF
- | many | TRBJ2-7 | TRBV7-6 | TGTGCCAGCAGCCACCCATTAGACGAGCAGTACTTC | CASSHPLDEQYF
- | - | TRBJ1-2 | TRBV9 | TGTGCCAGCAGCTCCGACGGGTTAAACTATGGCTACACCTTC | CASSSDGLNYGYTF
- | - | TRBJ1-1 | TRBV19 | TGTGCCAGTAGTCTCTGGTCAGGGTCCTCTTCAAACACTGAAGCTTTCTTT | CASSLWSGSSSNTEAFF
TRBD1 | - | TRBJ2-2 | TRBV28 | TGTGCCAGCAGTTTAGATACGGGACAGCCAAACACCGGGGAGCTGTTTTTT | CASSLDTGQPNTGELFF
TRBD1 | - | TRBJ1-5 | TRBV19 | TGTGCCAGTAGTCCGGGACAGACCTACAATCAGCCCCAGCATTTT | CASSPGQTYNQPQHF
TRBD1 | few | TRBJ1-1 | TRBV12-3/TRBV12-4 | TGTGCCAGCAGAGAGACAGGGGGCAGGGTTGAAGCTTTCTTT | CASRETGGRVEAFF
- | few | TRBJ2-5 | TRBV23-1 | TGCGCCAGCAGTCAATCTGACAGGAGGATAGAGACCCAGTACTTC | CASSQSDRRIETQYF
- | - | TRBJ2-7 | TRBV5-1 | TGCGCCAGCAGCTTGATAGCCTTGACCTACGAGCAGTACTTC | CASSLIALTYEQYF
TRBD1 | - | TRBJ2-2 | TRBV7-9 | TGTGCCAGCAGCTCATCGGGACAGGAAGACACCGGGGAGCTGTTTTTT | CASSSSGQEDTGELFF
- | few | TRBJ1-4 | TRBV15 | TGTGCCACCAGCAGAGATTACGGTATGGGTGAAAAACTGTTTTTT | CATSRDYGMGEKLFF
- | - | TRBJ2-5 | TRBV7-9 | TGTGCCAGCAGCCACCACGATGAGACCCAGTACTTC | CASSHHDETQYF
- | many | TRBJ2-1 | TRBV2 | TGTGCCAGCAGTGAAAGTGCTAGCCCTATGGACAATGAGCAGTTCTTC | CASSESASPMDNEQFF
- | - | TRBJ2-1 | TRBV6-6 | TGTGCCAGCAGTTACTCGATTGGTGGGGATACCTACAATGAGCAGTTCTTC | CASSYSIGGDTYNEQFF
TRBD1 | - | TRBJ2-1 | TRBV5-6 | TGTGCCAGCAGCCGGGGACAGGGGGCCAATGAGCAGTTCTTC | CASSRGQGANEQFF
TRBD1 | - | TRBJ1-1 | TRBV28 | TGTGCCAGCAGGATTACAGGGGTCGACGGGAACACTGAAGCTTTCTTT | CASRITGVDGNTEAFF
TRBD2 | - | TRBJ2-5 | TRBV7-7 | TGTGCTAGCAGCTCAACCTTAGCGGGGGGGTATGAGACCCAGTACTTC | CASSSTLAGGYETQYF
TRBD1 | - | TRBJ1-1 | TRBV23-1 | TGCGCCAGCAGTCAAAGACGGGGACAGGGGAACACTGAAGCTTTCTTT | CASSQRRGQGNTEAFF
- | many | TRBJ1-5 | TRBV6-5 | TGTGCCAGCAGCCCCTCCGGGGAGCCCCAGCATTTT | CASSPSGEPQHF
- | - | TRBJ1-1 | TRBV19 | TGTGCCAGTAGTACGATCGCAACCTCGGGGGCTGAAGCTTTCTTT | CASSTIATSGAEAFF
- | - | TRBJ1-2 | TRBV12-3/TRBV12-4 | TGTGCCAGCACAGAAGGAGGGGGTGGCTACACCTTC | CASTEGGGGYTF
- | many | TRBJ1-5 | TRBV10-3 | TGTGCCATCAGTGAGTCATTGGGGGTAGGGGATCAGCCCCAGCATTTT | CAISESLGVGDQPQHF
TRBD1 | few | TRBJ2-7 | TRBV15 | TGTGCCACCAGCAGAAATTTATTAGGACAGGGAAGCGAGCAGTACTTC | CATSRNLLGQGSEQYF
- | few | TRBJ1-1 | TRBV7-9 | TGTGCCAGCAGCCTCTTCGGTGGACAGACCTCTGAAGCTTTCTTT | CASSLFGGQTSEAFF
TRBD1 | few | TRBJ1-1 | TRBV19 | TGTGCCAGTAGTCTTACAGGGGCCCCGAACACTGAAGCTTTCTTT | CASSLTGAPNTEAFF
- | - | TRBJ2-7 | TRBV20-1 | TGCAGTGGGAAGCTTTTGTACGAGCAGTACTTC | CSGKLLYEQYF
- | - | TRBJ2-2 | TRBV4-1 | TGCGCCAGCCAGGGAGACACCGGGGAGCTGTTTTTT | CASQGDTGELFF
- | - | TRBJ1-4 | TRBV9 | TGTGCCAGCAGCCCACGGCCGGAGGCTAATGAAAAACTGTTTTTT | CASSPRPEANEKLFF
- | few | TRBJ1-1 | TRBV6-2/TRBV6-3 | TGTGCCAGCAGTTTCCAACGGGCGAACACTGAAGCTTTCTTT | CASSFQRANTEAFF
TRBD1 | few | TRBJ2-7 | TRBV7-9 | TGTGCCAGCAGCCCGCCCGGGACAGGCGCCACCTACGAGCAGTACTTC | CASSPPGTGATYEQYF
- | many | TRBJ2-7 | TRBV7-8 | TGTGCCAGCAGCTTAGCAATTGAGCAGTACTTC | CASSLAIEQYF
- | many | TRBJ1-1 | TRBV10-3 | TGTGCCGCAACCGGGACGGCGAACACTGAAGCTTTCTTT | CAATGTANTEAFF
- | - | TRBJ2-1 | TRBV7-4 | TGTGCCAGCAGCTTAGGCGGCGCCAACTATGAGCAGTTCTTC | CASSLGGANYEQFF
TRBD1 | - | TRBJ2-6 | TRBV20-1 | TGCAGTGCTAGAGAGCCGACAGGGGCTGGGGCCAACGTCCTGACTTTC | CSAREPTGAGANVLTF
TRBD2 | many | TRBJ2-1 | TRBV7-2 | TGTGCCAGCAGCTTAGCCGCGGGGGGGCCCCACAATGAGCAGTTCTTC | CASSLAAGGPHNEQFF
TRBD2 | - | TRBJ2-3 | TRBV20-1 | TGCAGTGCTAGATTATCTTCTACTAGCGGGGGTAGCACAGATACGCAGTATTTT | CSARLSSTSGGSTDTQYF
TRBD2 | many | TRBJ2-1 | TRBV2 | TGTGCCAGCAGTGACCCCCGCGCCGGACTAGCGGCGGAGAAGCAGTTCTTC | CASSDPRAGLAAEKQFF
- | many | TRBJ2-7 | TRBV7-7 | TGTGCTAGCAGCTTAAATAAGTTCCCCAGCTCCTACGAGCAGTACTTC | CASSLNKFPSSYEQYF
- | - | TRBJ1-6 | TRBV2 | TGTGCCAGCGAGGATAGTTCCTATATTTCACCCCTCCACTTT | CASEDSSYISPLHF
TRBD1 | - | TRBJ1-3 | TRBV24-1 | TGTGCCACCAGTACGGCGGGGACAGGGGGTGCTGGAAACACCATAGATTTT | CATSTAGTGGAGNTIDF
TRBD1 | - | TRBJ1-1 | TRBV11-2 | TGTGCCAGCAGCCTCACCGGCCCGGACAGGTCGTTAAACGAAGCTTTCTTT | CASSLTGPDRSLNEAFF
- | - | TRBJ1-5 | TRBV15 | TGTGCCACCAGCAGAGATCGTGTAGGTGAGGAGCCCCAGCATTTT | CATSRDRVGEEPQHF
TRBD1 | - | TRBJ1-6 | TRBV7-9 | TGTGCCAGCAGCAATACAGGGGGCCACTCCTATAATTCACCCCTCCACTTT | CASSNTGGHSYNSPLHF
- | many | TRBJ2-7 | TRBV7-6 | TGTGCCAGCAGCGCAGGGAGCCCCAACGAGCAGTACTTC | CASSAGSPNEQYF
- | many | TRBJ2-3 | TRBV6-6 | TGTGCCAGCACCCCCGGAGGGGCAGATACGCAGTATTTT | CASTPGGADTQYF
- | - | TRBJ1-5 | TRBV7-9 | TGTGCCAGCAGCTTAGATGGCAGGGTAAATCAGCCCCAGCATTTT | CASSLDGRVNQPQHF
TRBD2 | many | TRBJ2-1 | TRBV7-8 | TGTGCCAGCAGCCCCCCGGGACTAGCGACCTCCAATGAGCAGTTCTTC | CASSPPGLATSNEQFF
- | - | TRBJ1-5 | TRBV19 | TGTGCCAGTAGTATAATGGGCAGCTTTAGCAATCAGCCCCAGCATTTT | CASSIMGSFSNQPQHF
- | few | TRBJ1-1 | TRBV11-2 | TGTGCCAGCAGCGATCACGAGGGAGCAGGTTACGAAGCTTTCTTT | CASSDHEGAGYEAFF
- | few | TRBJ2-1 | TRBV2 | TGTGCCAGCAGCGGCAGTCCGTCTTTCTCCTACAATGAGCAGTTCTTC | CASSGSPSFSYNEQFF
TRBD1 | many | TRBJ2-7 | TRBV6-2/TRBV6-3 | TGTGCCAGCCGGGACAGGGGGATCTACGAGCAGTACTTC | CASRDRGIYEQYF
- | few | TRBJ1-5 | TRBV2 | TGTGCCAGCACAGGGTTGAACCAGCCCCAGCATTTT | CASTGLNQPQHF
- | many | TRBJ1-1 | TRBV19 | TGTGCCAGTAGTATCAGCCAGAACACTGAAGCTTTCTTT | CASSISQNTEAFF
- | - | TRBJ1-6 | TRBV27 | TGTGCCAGCAGTTCCCCGGGCCTTTCACCCCTCCACTTT | CASSSPGLSPLHF
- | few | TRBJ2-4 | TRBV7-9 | TGTGCCAGCAGCTTATGGGGGCCAGCCAAAAACATTCAGTACTTC | CASSLWGPAKNIQYF
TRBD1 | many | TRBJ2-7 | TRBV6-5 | TGTGCCAGCAGGCCGGGACAGGGGGCCTACGAGCAGTACTTC | CASRPGQGAYEQYF